This TCR beta chain was recovered during a study of T cell responses to AZD1222 COVID-19 vaccine. Study-level points and caveats: Unmutated regions of variants are reportedly targeted by nearly half of spike-specific TCRs. Spike-specific TCRs gained breadth and depth after people received two AZD1222 doses.

Worth noting for this clone: Its matching antigen is unknown.

Sequencing used immunoSEQ multiplex PCR; TCRdb keeps in-frame clones, though not all of them. The sample consists of roughly 120,000 clones, 90% to 95% of them appearing once. Sequenced material: peripheral blood, taken on day 0 of AZD1222 vaccination. The TCR comes from an adult in good health.

The CDR3 sequence: CASSQSVVGTEAFF. CDR3 nucleotide sequence: TGTGCCAGCAGCCAATCGGTGGTGGGGACTGAAGCTTTCTTT. The rearrangement uses TRBV14 and TRBJ1-1; D is unresolved. Trimming took off 2 bases at V and 5 bases at J, with 12 bases between the two ends. This CDR3 contains 14 residues. CDR1 is SGHDN and CDR2 is FVKESK in the germline V gene.